This paragraph reports one TCR beta chain. Its antigen remains unidentified. The data were produced by immunoSEQ multiplex PCR, yet TCRdb's version contains in-frame clones alone and is incomplete. The sample lists some 110,000 clones, about 90% seen once, with 0.8% to 1% in the top ten. These data are taken from a study of OX40 agonist ivuxolimab in advanced cancers. General study points: At 0.1 to 3.0 mg/kg, CD4+ and CD8+ blood T cells expanded clonally by week 6.

V lost 8 bases, J lost 2 bases, and 6 bases stayed unmatched. This CDR3 region has 14 residues. Germline lookup yields CDR1 SNHLY and CDR2 FYNNEI. This receptor was taken from an adult with an advanced solid tumor such as melanoma, head and neck, liver or kidney cancer. The chain is built from TRBV2 and TRBJ1-5; the match to TRBD1 covers 7 bases. The material sequenced was CD4+ or CD8+ T cells sorted from blood, taken in a trial of the OX40 agonist ivuxolimab. The CDR3: CASGPDRGNQPQHF. The CDR3 DNA follows: TGTGCCAGCGGGCCAGACAGGGGCAATCAGCCCCAGCATTTT. Supplemented by reference TRBV2 and TRBJ1-5, the full variable domain reads EPEVTQTPSHQVTQMGQEVILRCVPISNHLYFYWYRQILGQKVEFLVSFYNNEISEKSEIFDDQFSVERPDGSNFTLKIRSTKLEDSAMYFCASGPDRGNQPQHFGDGTRLSIL.